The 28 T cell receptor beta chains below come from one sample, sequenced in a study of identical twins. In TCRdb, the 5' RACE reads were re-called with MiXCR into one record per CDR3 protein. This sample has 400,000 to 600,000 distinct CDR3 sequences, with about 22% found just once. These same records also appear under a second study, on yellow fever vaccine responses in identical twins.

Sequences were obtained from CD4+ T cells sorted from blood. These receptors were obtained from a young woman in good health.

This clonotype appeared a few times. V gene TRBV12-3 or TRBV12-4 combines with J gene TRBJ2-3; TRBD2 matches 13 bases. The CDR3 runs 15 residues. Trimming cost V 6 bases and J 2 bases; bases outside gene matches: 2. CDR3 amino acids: CASRGTSGNTDTQYF. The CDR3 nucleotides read TGTGCCAGCAGGGGGACTAGCGGGAACACAGATACGCAGTATTTT.

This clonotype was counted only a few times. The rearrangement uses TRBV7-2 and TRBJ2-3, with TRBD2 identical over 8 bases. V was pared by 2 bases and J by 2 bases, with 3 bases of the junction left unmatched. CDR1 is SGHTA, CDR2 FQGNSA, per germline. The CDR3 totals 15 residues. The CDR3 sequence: CASSLWRGVTDTQYF. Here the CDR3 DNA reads TGTGCCAGCAGCTTATGGCGGGGGGTCACAGATACGCAGTATTTT.

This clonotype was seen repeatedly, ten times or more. The CDR3 DNA follows: TGTGCCAGCAGCTTAGGACAGGGGGCGAGTGAAAAACTGTTTTTT. It specifies CASSLGQGASEKLFF. The chain recombines TRBV7-9 with TRBJ1-4; 10 nucleotides align to TRBD1. CDR3 length equals 15 residues. Germline V gives CDR1 SEHNR, CDR2 FQNEAQ (reference sequence). J gave up 7 bases and V 1 base, and 3 bases lay outside the gene matches.

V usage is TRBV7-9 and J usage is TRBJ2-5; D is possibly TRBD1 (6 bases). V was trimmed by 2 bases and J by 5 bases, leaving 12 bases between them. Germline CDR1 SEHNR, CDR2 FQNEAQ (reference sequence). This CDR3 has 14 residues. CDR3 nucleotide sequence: TGTGCCAGCAGCTTAAAACAGGGCGGGGAGACCCAGTACTTC. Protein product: CASSLKQGGETQYF. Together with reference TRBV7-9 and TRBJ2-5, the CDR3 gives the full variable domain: DTGVSQNPRHKITKRGQNVTFRCDPISEHNRLYWYRQTLGQGPEFLTYFQNEAQLEKSRLLSDRFSAERPKGSFSTLEIQRTEQGDSAMYLCASSLKQGGETQYFGPGTRLLVL.

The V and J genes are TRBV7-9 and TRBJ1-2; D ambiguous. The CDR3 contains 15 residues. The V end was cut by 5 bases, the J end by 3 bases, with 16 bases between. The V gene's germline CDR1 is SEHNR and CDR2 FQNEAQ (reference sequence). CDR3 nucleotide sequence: TGTGCCAGCAGCGGGAGGAGGCTCCTTGACTATGGCTACACCTTC. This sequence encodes CASSGRRLLDYGYTF.

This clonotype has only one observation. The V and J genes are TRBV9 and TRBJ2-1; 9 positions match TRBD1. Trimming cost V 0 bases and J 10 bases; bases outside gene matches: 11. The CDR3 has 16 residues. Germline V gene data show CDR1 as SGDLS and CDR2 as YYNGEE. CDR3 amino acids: CASSVAPTHRGHEQFF. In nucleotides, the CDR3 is TGTGCCAGCAGCGTAGCGCCTACCCACAGGGGGCACGAGCAGTTCTTC.

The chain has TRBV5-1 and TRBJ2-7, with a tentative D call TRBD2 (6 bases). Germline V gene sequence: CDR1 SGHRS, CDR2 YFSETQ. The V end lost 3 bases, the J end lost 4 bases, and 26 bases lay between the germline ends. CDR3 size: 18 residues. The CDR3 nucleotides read TGCGCCAGCAGCTCTCTCATCTCCGGGTTGGAGGGCTTTTACGAGCAGTACTTC. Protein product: CASSSLISGLEGFYEQYF.

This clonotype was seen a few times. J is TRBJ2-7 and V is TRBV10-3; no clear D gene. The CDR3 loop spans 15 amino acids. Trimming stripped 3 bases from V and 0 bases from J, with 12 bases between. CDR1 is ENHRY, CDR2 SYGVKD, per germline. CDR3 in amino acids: CAISDLWQSSYEQYF. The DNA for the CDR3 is TGTGCCATCAGTGATTTGTGGCAGAGCTCCTACGAGCAGTACTTC.

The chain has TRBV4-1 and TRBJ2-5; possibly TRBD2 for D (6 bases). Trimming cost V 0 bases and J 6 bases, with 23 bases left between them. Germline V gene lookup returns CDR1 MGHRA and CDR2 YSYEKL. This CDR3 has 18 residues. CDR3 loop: CASSQELFEAAGPKTQYF. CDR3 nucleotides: TGCGCCAGCAGCCAAGAGTTGTTTGAAGCCGCGGGGCCCAAGACCCAGTACTTC.

The CDR3 loop reads CASSHGTSGKNIQYF. For the CDR3, the DNA is TGTGCCAGCAGTCACGGGACTAGCGGCAAAAACATTCAGTACTTC. The genes are TRBV27 and TRBJ2-4; 11 nucleotides agree with TRBD2. From germline, CDR1 is MNHEY and CDR2 SMNVEV (reference sequence). Losses at the gene ends were 5 bases for V and 3 bases for J; bases not matched to a gene: 3. The CDR3 has 15 residues.

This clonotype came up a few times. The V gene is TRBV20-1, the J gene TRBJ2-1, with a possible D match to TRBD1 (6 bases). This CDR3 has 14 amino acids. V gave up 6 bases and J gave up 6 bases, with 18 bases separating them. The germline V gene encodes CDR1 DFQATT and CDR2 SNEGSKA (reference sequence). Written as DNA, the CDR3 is TGCAGTGCACCCGACCAGACAGGTACCAATGAGCAGTTCTTC. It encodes CSAPDQTGTNEQFF.

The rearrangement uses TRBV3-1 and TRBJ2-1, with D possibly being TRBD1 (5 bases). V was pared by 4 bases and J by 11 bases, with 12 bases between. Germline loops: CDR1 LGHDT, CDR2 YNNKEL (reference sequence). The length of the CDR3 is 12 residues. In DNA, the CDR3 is TGTGCCAGCAGCCGACAGACATCACAGCAGTTCTTC. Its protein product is CASSRQTSQQFF.

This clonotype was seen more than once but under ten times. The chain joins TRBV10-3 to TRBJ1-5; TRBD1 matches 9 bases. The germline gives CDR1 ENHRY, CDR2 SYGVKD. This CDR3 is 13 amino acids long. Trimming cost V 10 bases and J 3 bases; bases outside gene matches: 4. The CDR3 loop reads CATGTGNNQPQHF. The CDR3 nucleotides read TGTGCCACCGGGACAGGGAACAATCAGCCCCAGCATTTT.

The CDR3 loop is CASSQFQVNTEAFF. The CDR3 DNA follows: TGCGCCAGCAGCCAATTCCAGGTGAACACTGAAGCTTTCTTT. V gene TRBV4-1 combines with J gene TRBJ1-1; D ambiguous. CDR1 MGHRA and CDR2 YSYEKL come from the germline V gene. This CDR3 has 14 residues. V was cut by 2 bases and J by 0 bases, with 7 bases left in between.

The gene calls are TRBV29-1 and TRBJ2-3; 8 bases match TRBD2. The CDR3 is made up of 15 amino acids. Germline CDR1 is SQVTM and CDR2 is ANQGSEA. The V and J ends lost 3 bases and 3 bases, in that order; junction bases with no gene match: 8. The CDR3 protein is CSVDMASGSTDTQYF. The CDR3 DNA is TGCAGCGTTGACATGGCTAGCGGGTCGACAGATACGCAGTATTTT.

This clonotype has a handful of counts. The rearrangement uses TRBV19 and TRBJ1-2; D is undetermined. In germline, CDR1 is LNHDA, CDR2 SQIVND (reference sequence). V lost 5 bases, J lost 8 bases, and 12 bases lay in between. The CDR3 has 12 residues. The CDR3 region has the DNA TGTGCCAGTAGTTCTACAGTCTTGGGCTACACCTTC. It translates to CASSSTVLGYTF.

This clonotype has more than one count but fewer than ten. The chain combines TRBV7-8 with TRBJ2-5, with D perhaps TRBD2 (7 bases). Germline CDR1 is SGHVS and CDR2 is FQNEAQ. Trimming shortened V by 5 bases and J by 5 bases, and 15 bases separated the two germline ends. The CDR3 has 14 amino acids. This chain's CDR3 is CASSRGSQGETQYF. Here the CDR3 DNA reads TGTGCCAGCAGCCGCGGGAGTCAGGGGGAGACCCAGTACTTC.

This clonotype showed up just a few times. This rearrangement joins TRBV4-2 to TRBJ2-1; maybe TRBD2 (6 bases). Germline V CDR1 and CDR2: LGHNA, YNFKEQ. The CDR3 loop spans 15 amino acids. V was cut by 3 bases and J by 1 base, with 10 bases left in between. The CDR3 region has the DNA TGTGCCAGCAGCCAGCGGGGCGGGTCCTACAATGAGCAGTTCTTC. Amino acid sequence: CASSQRGGSYNEQFF.

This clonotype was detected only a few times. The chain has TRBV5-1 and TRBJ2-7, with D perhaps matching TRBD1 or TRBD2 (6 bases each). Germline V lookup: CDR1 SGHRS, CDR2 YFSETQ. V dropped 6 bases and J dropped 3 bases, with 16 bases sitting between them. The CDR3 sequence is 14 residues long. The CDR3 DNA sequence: TGCGCCAGCAACCCGGAGGGGGGCCACTACGAGCAGTACTTC. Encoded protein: CASNPEGGHYEQYF. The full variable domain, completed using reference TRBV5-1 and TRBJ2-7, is KAGVTQTPRYLIKTRGQQVTLSCSPISGHRSVSWYQQTPGQGLQFLFEYFSETQRNKGNFPGRFSGRQFSNSRSEMNVSTLELGDSALYLCASNPEGGHYEQYFGPGTRLTVT.

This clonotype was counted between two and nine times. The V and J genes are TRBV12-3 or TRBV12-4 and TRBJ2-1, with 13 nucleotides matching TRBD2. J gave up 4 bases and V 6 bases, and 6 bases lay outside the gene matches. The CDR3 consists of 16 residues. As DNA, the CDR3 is TGTGCCAGCAGCCCAACTAGCGGGAGGGAATACAATGAGCAGTTCTTC. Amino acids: CASSPTSGREYNEQFF.

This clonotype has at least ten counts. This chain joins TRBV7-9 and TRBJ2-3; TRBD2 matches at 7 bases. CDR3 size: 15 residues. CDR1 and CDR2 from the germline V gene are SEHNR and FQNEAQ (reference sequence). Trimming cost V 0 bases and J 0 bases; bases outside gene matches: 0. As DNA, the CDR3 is TGTGCCAGCAGCTTAGCCGGGGGGAGCACAGATACGCAGTATTTT. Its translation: CASSLAGGSTDTQYF. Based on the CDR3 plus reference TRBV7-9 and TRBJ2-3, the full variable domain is DTGVSQNPRHKITKRGQNVTFRCDPISEHNRLYWYRQTLGQGPEFLTYFQNEAQLEKSRLLSDRFSAERPKGSFSTLEIQRTEQGDSAMYLCASSLAGGSTDTQYFGPGTRLTVL.

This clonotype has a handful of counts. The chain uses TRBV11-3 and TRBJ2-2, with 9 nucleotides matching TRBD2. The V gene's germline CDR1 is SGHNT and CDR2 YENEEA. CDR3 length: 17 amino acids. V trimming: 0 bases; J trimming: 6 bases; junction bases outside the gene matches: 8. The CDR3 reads CASSLDLSGSLAGELFF. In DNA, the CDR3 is TGTGCCAGCAGCTTAGATCTTAGCGGGAGCTTAGCCGGGGAGCTGTTTTTT. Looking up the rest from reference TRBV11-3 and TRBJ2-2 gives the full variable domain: EAGVVQSPRYKIIEKKQPVAFWCNPISGHNTLYWYLQNLGQGPELLIRYENEEAVDDSQLPKDRFSAERLKGVDSTLKIQPAELGDSAVYLCASSLDLSGSLAGELFFGEGSRLTVL.

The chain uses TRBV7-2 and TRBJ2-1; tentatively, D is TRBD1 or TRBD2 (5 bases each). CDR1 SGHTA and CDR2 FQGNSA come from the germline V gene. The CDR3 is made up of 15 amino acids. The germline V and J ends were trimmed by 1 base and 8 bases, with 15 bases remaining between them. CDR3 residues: CASSLDLSRGDEQFF. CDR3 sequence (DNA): TGTGCCAGCAGCTTAGACCTTAGTAGAGGGGATGAGCAGTTCTTC.

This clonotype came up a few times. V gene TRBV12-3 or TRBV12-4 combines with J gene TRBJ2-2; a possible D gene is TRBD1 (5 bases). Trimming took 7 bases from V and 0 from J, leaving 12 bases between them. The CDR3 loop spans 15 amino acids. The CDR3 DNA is TGTGCCAGCACCCACAGGAGAACGAACACCGGGGAGCTGTTTTTT. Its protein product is CASTHRRTNTGELFF.

The CDR3 nucleotides read TGCGCCAGCAGCCAAGGATTAGTAATTGGCGAGACCCAGTACTTC. It specifies CASSQGLVIGETQYF. This chain connects TRBV4-1 to TRBJ2-5; D not certain. Germline V gives CDR1 MGHRA, CDR2 YSYEKL. The germline V and J ends were trimmed by 1 base and 5 bases, with 14 bases remaining between them. The length of the CDR3 is 15 residues.

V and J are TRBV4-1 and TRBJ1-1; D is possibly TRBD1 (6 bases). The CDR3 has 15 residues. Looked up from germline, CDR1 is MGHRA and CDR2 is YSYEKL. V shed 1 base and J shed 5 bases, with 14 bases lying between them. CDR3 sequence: CASSQVGGGSTEAFF. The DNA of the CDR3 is TGCGCCAGCAGCCAAGTTGGGGGGGGCTCGACTGAAGCTTTCTTT.

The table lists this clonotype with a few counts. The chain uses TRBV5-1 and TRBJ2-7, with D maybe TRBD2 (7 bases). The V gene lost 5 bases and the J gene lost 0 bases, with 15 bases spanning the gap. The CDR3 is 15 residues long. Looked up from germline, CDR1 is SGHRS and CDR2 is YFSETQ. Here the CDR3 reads CASSLGGLLSYEQYF. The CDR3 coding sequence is TGCGCCAGCAGTCTGGGGGGGCTCCTCTCCTACGAGCAGTACTTC.

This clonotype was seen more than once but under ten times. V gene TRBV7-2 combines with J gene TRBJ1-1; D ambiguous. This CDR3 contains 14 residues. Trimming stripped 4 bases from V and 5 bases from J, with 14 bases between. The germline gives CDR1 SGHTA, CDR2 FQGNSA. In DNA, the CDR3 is TGTGCCAGCAGCTCCAATGGGGAGGTAACTGAAGCTTTCTTT. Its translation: CASSSNGEVTEAFF.